This T cell receptor (beta chain) emerged from a study of Ad26.COV2.S vaccination and SARS-CoV-2 variants. Clones were sequenced by immunoSEQ multiplex PCR, and TCRdb holds only the in-frame ones, with some missing. Of 300,000 to 400,000 clones listed, about 91% are singletons. Study-wide results and limits: Responses of spike-specific T cells (both CD8+ and CD4+) reportedly showed substantial breadth after vaccination. Vaccine and placebo recipients had comparable breadth of non-spike TCRs. Total T cell responses, in the TCR breadth and depth analyses, may have been underestimated.

About this clone: Its matching antigen is unknown.

Germline assignment: CDR1 PRHDT and CDR2 FYEKMQ (reference sequence). The length of the CDR3 is 13 residues. V lost 5 bases, J lost 5 bases, and 9 bases lay in between. Sequencing used peripheral blood, obtained after recovery from COVID-19. The TCR was taken from a human donor who had recovered from COVID-19. The V call is TRBV13, the J call TRBJ2-2, with D tentatively TRBD2 (5 bases). The CDR3 loop is CASSRPGTGELFF. In nucleotides, the CDR3 is TGTGCCAGCAGCCGACCGGGGACCGGGGAGCTGTTTTTT. The variable domain in full, with the rest retrieved from reference TRBV13 and TRBJ2-2, is AAGVIQSPRHLIKEKRETATLKCYPIPRHDTVYWYQQGPGQDPQFLISFYEKMQSDKGSIPDRFSAQQFSDYHSELNMSSLELGDSALYFCASSRPGTGELFFGEGSRLTVL.